This T cell receptor (beta chain) is drawn from a study of cytomegalovirus exposure and HLA in healthy donors. Regarding the study as a whole: The authors judged a highly shared variant cluster likely a sequencing artifact.

The CDR3 totals 16 residues. V gave up 2 bases and J gave up 6 bases; unmatched junction bases: 8. CDR1 MNHEY and CDR2 SVGAGI come from the germline V gene. The PCR contained 60 Vbeta and 13 Jbeta primers. The assay was immunoSEQ multiplex PCR, and TCRdb's table has in-frame clones only and misses some. The data contain under 200,000 clones, around 80% of them singletons. A word on this clone: The antigen is undetermined.

The chain combines TRBV6-5 with TRBJ2-1; 9 nucleotides agree with TRBD2. Specimen: PBMCs. This clonotype was sampled from a female donor in good health and CMV-seronegative. DNA for the CDR3: TGTGCCAGCAGTTACGGTCTCGCGGGGGGGATCAATGAGCAGTTCTTC. Amino acids: CASSYGLAGGINEQFF.